These 25 T cell receptor beta chains originate from one sample sequenced in a study of shared clonotypes between healthy human individuals. The naive CD8 fraction comprised CD45RO-negative cells positively selected for CCR7 and excluded terminally differentiated effector memory CD45RA+ cells. TCRdb's table, derived via immunoSEQ multiplex PCR, lists solely in-frame clones and lacks some. The table has about 2 million clones, approximately 95% seen once. Sequencing used naive CD8+ T cells sorted from blood. Receptors were obtained from a man between 18 and 35 years old in good health.

The chain links TRBV4-2 to TRBJ1-1, with D hard to call. The CDR3 sequence is 11 residues long. Trimming cost V 4 bases and J 8 bases, with 8 bases left between them. Germline-derived CDR1 and CDR2 are LGHNA and YNFKEQ. CDR3 in DNA: TGTGCCAGCAGCCGCCTCGGCGAAGCTTTCTTT. This sequence encodes CASSRLGEAFF.

The V call is TRBV27, the J call TRBJ2-7, with TRBD1 as a possible D gene (5 bases). Trimming stripped 5 bases from V and 0 bases from J, with 20 bases between. The CDR3 runs 17 residues. Germline V gives CDR1 MNHEY, CDR2 SMNVEV (reference sequence). The CDR3 is CASSPQAIPYSSYEQYF. The CDR3 DNA reads as TGTGCCAGCAGTCCACAGGCCATCCCTTACAGCTCCTACGAGCAGTACTTC.

The chain links TRBV5-6 to TRBJ2-3, with 10 bases aligning to TRBD2. The CDR3 consists of 16 residues. The germline CDR1 and CDR2 sequences are SGHDT and YYEEEE. Trimming at V came to 4 bases and at J to 3 bases, leaving 8 bases not matched to a gene. The CDR3 reads CASSPSAGGPTDTQYF. CDR3 DNA sequence: TGTGCCAGCAGCCCTTCAGCGGGAGGGCCGACAGATACGCAGTATTTT.

A remark on this clone: A read error may produce the germline difference seen at one junction end. This same CDR3 is encoded by further DNA sequences in the sample. The chain links TRBV9 to TRBJ2-1; D remains ambiguous. CDR1 and CDR2 (germline): SGDLS, YYNGEE. The CDR3 consists of 12 residues. The CDR3 DNA sequence: TGTGCCAGCAGCGTATCCTTCAATGAGCAGTTCTTC. The encoded protein is CASSVSFNEQFF. The whole variable domain, filled in from reference TRBV9 and TRBJ2-1, reads DSGVTQTPKHLITATGQRVTLRCSPRSGDLSVYWYQQSLDQGLQFLIQYYNGEERAKGNILERFSAQQFPDLHSELNLSSLELGDSALYFCASSVSFNEQFFGPGTRLTVL.

This rearrangement joins TRBV28 to TRBJ2-2; a possible D gene is TRBD1 (5 bases). This CDR3 spans 16 amino acids. Germline assignment: CDR1 MDHEN and CDR2 SYDVKM. With 5 bases removed from V and 1 base from J, the gap between germline ends came to 14 bases. CDR3 nucleotide sequence: TGTGCCAGCAGTCATGGGCTGACAGTGAACACCGGGGAGCTGTTTTTT. Its translation: CASSHGLTVNTGELFF.

The chain employs TRBV28 and TRBJ1-5, with no clear D. The CDR3 sequence is 15 residues long. CDR1 and CDR2 from the germline V gene are MDHEN and SYDVKM. The ends were cut back, 6 bases at V and 2 bases at J, with 14 bases in the middle. CDR3 DNA sequence: TGTGCCAGCAGCCCACCGGGTGGGGGCAATCAGCCCCAGCATTTT. Translation: CASSPPGGGNQPQHF.

The chain links TRBV27 to TRBJ2-7; 9 bases fit TRBD1. Germline CDR1 reads MNHEY; CDR2 reads SMNVEV (reference sequence). The trim removed 6 bases at V and 5 bases at J, leaving 11 bases unmatched. This CDR3 has 15 amino acids. CDR3 residues: CASSHLGQGTHEQYF. For the CDR3, the DNA is TGTGCCAGCAGCCACCTAGGACAGGGGACCCACGAGCAGTACTTC.

A few counts support this clone. The identical CDR3 is also encoded by other nucleotide sequences in the sample. V and J are TRBV5-4 and TRBJ2-7, with D perhaps TRBD1 (6 bases). V lost 0 bases and J lost 3, with 7 bases in between. This CDR3 has 13 amino acids. The germline V gene has CDR1 SGHNT and CDR2 YYREEE (reference sequence). The CDR3 sequence: CASSLGGLYEQYF. The CDR3 DNA follows: TGTGCCAGCAGCTTGGGGGGGCTCTACGAGCAGTACTTC.

The gene calls are TRBV28 and TRBJ2-7; D possibly corresponds to TRBD1 (5 bases). The germline V and J ends were trimmed by 4 bases and 2 bases, with 12 bases remaining between them. Germline V gives CDR1 MDHEN, CDR2 SYDVKM. The CDR3 extends over 14 amino acids. CDR3 region: CASSSAGSTYEQYF. The CDR3 region has the DNA TGTGCCAGCAGTTCGGCAGGGTCGACCTACGAGCAGTACTTC.

The V gene is TRBV4-1, the J gene TRBJ1-2, with D tentatively TRBD1 (6 bases). This CDR3 is 14 amino acids long. The germline V gene has CDR1 MGHRA and CDR2 YSYEKL. V dropped 0 bases and J dropped 7 bases, with 12 bases sitting between them. Here the CDR3 DNA reads TGCGCCAGCAGCCAAGATGGGGGGCATGGTGGCTACACCTTC. This gives the protein CASSQDGGHGGYTF.

The V and J genes are TRBV29-1 and TRBJ1-4; D gene unclear. V was cut by 7 bases and J by 4 bases, with 13 bases left in between. Germline loops: CDR1 SQVTM, CDR2 ANQGSEA. The CDR3 is made up of 13 amino acids. CDR3 residues: CSAMTVLNEKLFF. CDR3 sequence (DNA): TGCAGCGCCATGACGGTGCTTAATGAAAAACTGTTTTTT.

CDR3 bases: TGTGCCAGTATGATTGACAGGGAAGGGAGTCAGCCCCAGCATTTT. Amino acids: CASMIDREGSQPQHF. This chain uses TRBV19 with TRBJ1-5; 7 bases align to TRBD1. Germline trimming cut 7 bases from V and 6 bases from J; bases unmatched to any gene: 12. The germline V gene encodes CDR1 LNHDA and CDR2 SQIVND (reference sequence). The CDR3 is made up of 15 amino acids.

This clone is a singleton in its sample. The chain links TRBV4-1 to TRBJ2-7; D ambiguous. This CDR3 is 16 amino acids long. V was pared by 0 bases and J by 0 bases, with 12 bases between. Germline V lookup: CDR1 MGHRA, CDR2 YSYEKL. The CDR3 is CASSQDEEASSYEQYF. The CDR3 coding sequence is TGCGCCAGCAGCCAAGATGAAGAGGCCTCCTCCTACGAGCAGTACTTC.

A word on this clone: The same CDR3 is also encoded by other DNA sequences in this sample. The chain recombines TRBV7-8 with TRBJ2-7; maybe TRBD1 (6 bases). Trimming pared 4 bases from V and 2 bases from J, leaving 9 bases between. The length of the CDR3 is 13 residues. CDR1 is SGHVS, CDR2 FQNEAQ, per germline. The CDR3 bases are TGTGCCAGCAGCTCAGGGGAGACCTACGAGCAGTACTTC. Translating it yields CASSSGETYEQYF.

With respect to this clone: This sample also contains other DNA sequences that code for the same CDR3. V is TRBV2 and J is TRBJ2-5; D unclear. The CDR3 totals 13 residues. The V end was cut by 2 bases, the J end by 2 bases, with 6 bases between. Per the germline V gene, CDR1 is SNHLY and CDR2 is FYNNEI. The CDR3 region has the DNA TGTGCCAGCAGTGAACAGCATCAAGAGACCCAGTACTTC. It specifies CASSEQHQETQYF. The variable domain in full, with the rest retrieved from reference TRBV2 and TRBJ2-5, is EPEVTQTPSHQVTQMGQEVILRCVPISNHLYFYWYRQILGQKVEFLVSFYNNEISEKSEIFDDQFSVERPDGSNFTLKIRSTKLEDSAMYFCASSEQHQETQYFGPGTRLLVL.

This chain links TRBV10-3 with TRBJ1-1; 8 bases align to TRBD1. The CDR3 runs to 11 residues. In germline, CDR1 is ENHRY, CDR2 SYGVKD. The trim removed 11 bases at V and 4 bases at J, leaving 3 bases unmatched. The CDR3 sequence is CAYQGATEAFF. In DNA form, the CDR3 reads TGTGCCTATCAGGGGGCCACTGAAGCTTTCTTT.

The chain uses TRBV6-1 and TRBJ1-6; no reliable D call. Trimming stripped 8 bases from V and 7 bases from J, with 15 bases between. CDR1 MNHNS and CDR2 SASEGT come from the germline V gene. The CDR3 covers 14 residues. CDR3 bases: TGTGCCAGCTCGGACCCTGCCGAAAATTCACCCCTCCACTTT. Protein product: CASSDPAENSPLHF.

The rearrangement links TRBV6-1 to TRBJ1-1; TRBD1 aligns across 10 bases. The CDR3 loop spans 13 amino acids. V lost 6 bases, J lost 3 bases, and 1 base stayed unmatched. Germline-derived CDR1 and CDR2 are MNHNS and SASEGT. CDR3: CASRDRGDTEAFF. The CDR3 DNA is TGTGCCAGCAGGGACAGGGGGGACACTGAAGCTTTCTTT.

The chain joins TRBV7-6 to TRBJ2-1; 14 nucleotides align to TRBD2. The trim removed 5 bases at V and 12 bases at J, leaving 9 bases unmatched. Germline V gene data show CDR1 as SGHVS and CDR2 as FNYEAQ. The length of the CDR3 is 15 residues. The CDR3 protein is CASSRGTSGGYGQFF. The CDR3 nucleotides are TGTGCCAGCAGCCGTGGGACTAGCGGGGGTTATGGGCAGTTCTTC.

Comments on this clone: The sample holds other DNA sequences that translate to the same CDR3. The gene calls are TRBV19 and TRBJ1-2, with 12 bases aligning to TRBD1. The germline gives CDR1 LNHDA, CDR2 SQIVND (reference sequence). This CDR3 has 14 residues. V was clipped by 6 bases and J by 6 bases; unmatched bases: 5. The CDR3: CASSPGQGADGYTF. The CDR3 DNA sequence: TGTGCCAGTAGCCCGGGACAGGGGGCAGATGGCTACACCTTC.

The rearrangement uses TRBV7-9 and TRBJ2-1, with D perhaps matching TRBD1 (6 bases). Germline V gene data show CDR1 as SEHNR and CDR2 as FQNEAQ (reference sequence). The CDR3 covers 15 residues. V lost 3 bases to trimming and J lost 8 bases, with 17 bases between them. CDR3 sequence (DNA): TGTGCCAGCAGCTTGACCCAGACAGGATTGGATGAGCAGTTCTTC. It codes for CASSLTQTGLDEQFF.

This chain joins TRBV6-1 and TRBJ2-5; D remains ambiguous. CDR1 MNHNS and CDR2 SASEGT come from the germline V gene. The germline V and J ends were trimmed by 4 bases and 3 bases, with 9 bases remaining between them. This CDR3 is 13 amino acids long. This CDR3 is CASSGDLEETQYF. The CDR3 nucleotides are TGTGCCAGCAGTGGCGACCTTGAAGAGACCCAGTACTTC.

This clone was counted only a few times. This chain uses TRBV5-6 with TRBJ2-1; no clear D gene. The CDR3 contains 11 residues. Per germline, CDR1 SGHDT and CDR2 YYEEEE. Trimming left V 3 bases short and J 7 bases short, with 5 bases between. The CDR3 loop is CASSYRNEQFF. The CDR3 DNA reads as TGTGCCAGCAGCTACCGGAATGAGCAGTTCTTC. The full variable domain, in which reference TRBV5-6 and TRBJ2-1 provide the parts outside the CDR3, is DAGVTQSPTHLIKTRGQQVTLRCSPKSGHDTVSWYQQALGQGPQFIFQYYEEEERQRGNFPDRFSGHQFPNYSSELNVNALLLGDSALYLCASSYRNEQFFGPGTRLTVL.

The chain uses TRBV4-1 and TRBJ2-3; weak D call: TRBD2 (5 bases). The CDR3 is made up of 17 amino acids. Looked up from germline, CDR1 is MGHRA and CDR2 is YSYEKL. The V end lost 0 bases, the J end lost 0 bases, and 13 bases lay between the germline ends. The CDR3 sequence is CASSQDRSGASTDTQYF. The CDR3 bases are TGCGCCAGCAGCCAAGATCGGAGCGGAGCTAGCACAGATACGCAGTATTTT.

The chain recombines TRBV5-4 with TRBJ1-2; TRBD1 is a possible D gene (6 bases). CDR3 length equals 11 residues. The V gene's germline CDR1 is SGHNT and CDR2 YYREEE (reference sequence). The V end lost 0 bases, the J end lost 10 bases, and 7 bases lay between the germline ends. The CDR3 DNA reads as TGTGCCAGCAGCTTGGGACAGGACTACACCTTC. It yields the protein CASSLGQDYTF.